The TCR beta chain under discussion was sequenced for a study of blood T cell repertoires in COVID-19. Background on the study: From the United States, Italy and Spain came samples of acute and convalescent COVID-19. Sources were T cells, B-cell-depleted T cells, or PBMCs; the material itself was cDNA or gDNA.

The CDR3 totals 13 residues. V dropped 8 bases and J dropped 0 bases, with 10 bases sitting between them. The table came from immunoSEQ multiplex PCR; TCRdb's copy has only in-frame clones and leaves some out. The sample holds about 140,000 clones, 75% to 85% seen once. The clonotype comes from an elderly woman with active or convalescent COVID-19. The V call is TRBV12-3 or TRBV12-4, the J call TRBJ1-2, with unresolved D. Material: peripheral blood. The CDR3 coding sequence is TGTGCCAGCGGGAGAGGAGCTAACTATGGCTACACCTTC. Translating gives CASGRGANYGYTF.